These 15 T cell receptor beta chains were sequenced from one sample in a study of cytomegalovirus exposure and HLA in healthy donors. Primers included in the PCR were 60 Vbeta and 13 Jbeta primers. This table comes from immunoSEQ multiplex PCR, and its TCRdb copy is limited to in-frame clones, with some not included. The data show fewer than 140,000 clones, roughly 80% seen once. The sample comprised PBMCs. The receptors come from a man between 60 and 75 years old in good health and CMV-seronegative.

J is TRBJ1-6 and V is TRBV11-2; possible D gene TRBD1, 6 bases. Germline values: CDR1 SGHAT, CDR2 FQNNGV. The V end was cut by 2 bases, the J end by 8 bases, with 13 bases between. The CDR3 loop spans 15 amino acids. The CDR3 is CASSLRGAAYSPLHF. The CDR3 bases are TGTGCCAGCAGCTTACGGGGGGCTGCTTATTCACCCCTCCACTTT.

V gene TRBV7-9 combines with J gene TRBJ2-7, with TRBD1 matching over 9 bases. The CDR3 totals 16 residues. Germline V gives CDR1 SEHNR, CDR2 FQNEAQ (reference sequence). Losses at the gene ends were 4 bases for V and 0 bases for J; bases not matched to a gene: 7. CDR3 protein: CASSSTGTGSSYEQYF. CDR3 bases: TGTGCCAGCAGCTCGACCGGGACAGGGAGCTCCTACGAGCAGTACTTC. Variable domain in full (rest from reference TRBV7-9 and TRBJ2-7): DTGVSQNPRHKITKRGQNVTFRCDPISEHNRLYWYRQTLGQGPEFLTYFQNEAQLEKSRLLSDRFSAERPKGSFSTLEIQRTEQGDSAMYLCASSSTGTGSSYEQYFGPGTRLTVT.

The V gene is TRBV4-3, the J gene TRBJ2-1; 8 bases map to TRBD1. Germline trimming cut 3 bases from V and 2 bases from J; bases unmatched to any gene: 6. The CDR3 length is 16 residues. The germline V gene has CDR1 LGHNA and CDR2 YSLEER. CDR3 in DNA: TGCGCCAGCAGCCAGGGGGGACAGGCGCCCTACAATGAGCAGTTCTTC. It codes for CASSQGGQAPYNEQFF.

The chain links TRBV7-9 to TRBJ1-5; D gene unclear. Germline V gives CDR1 SEHNR, CDR2 FQNEAQ (reference sequence). The CDR3 loop spans 14 amino acids. Trimming took off 2 bases at V and 9 bases at J, with 14 bases between the two ends. CDR3 coding DNA: TGTGCCAGCAGCTTATCGGCCGGGGAATCGCCCCAGCATTTT. Protein sequence: CASSLSAGESPQHF.

This chain connects TRBV5-1 to TRBJ2-7, with 7 bases matching TRBD1. Germline trimming cut 0 bases from V and 3 bases from J; bases unmatched to any gene: 6. Looked up from germline, CDR1 is SGHRS and CDR2 is YFSETQ. The CDR3 is 15 amino acids. CDR3: CASSLAGTAVYEQYF. CDR3 nucleotide sequence: TGCGCCAGCAGCTTGGCCGGGACAGCCGTCTACGAGCAGTACTTC.

J is TRBJ1-5 and V is TRBV7-2; 8 bases fit TRBD1. CDR1 and CDR2 from the germline V gene are SGHTA and FQGNSA. Trimming removed 0 bases from V and 5 bases from J; junction bases left unmatched: 3. The CDR3 extends over 15 amino acids. Here the CDR3 DNA reads TGTGCCAGCAGCTTAGCAGGGACAGGCTATCAGCCCCAGCATTTT. This translates into CASSLAGTGYQPQHF.

The rearrangement uses TRBV19 and TRBJ1-3; 7 bases are a match to TRBD1. The junction had 8 bases not matched to a gene; V was cut back by 6 bases and J by 0 bases. The CDR3 length is 16 residues. Germline-derived CDR1 and CDR2 are LNHDA and SQIVND (reference sequence). The CDR3 nucleotides are TGTGCCAGTAGCATTCCCAGGGGGAGCTCTGGAAACACCATATATTTT. Protein sequence: CASSIPRGSSGNTIYF.

J is TRBJ1-1 and V is TRBV7-2; 8 bases line up with TRBD1. The CDR3 runs 14 residues. The V and J ends lost 3 bases and 0 bases, in that order; junction bases with no gene match: 0. In germline, CDR1 is SGHTA, CDR2 FQGNSA. The CDR3 here is CASSLGQVNTEAFF. The CDR3 DNA sequence: TGTGCCAGCAGCTTGGGACAGGTGAACACTGAAGCTTTCTTT. The full variable domain, completed using reference TRBV7-2 and TRBJ1-1, is GAGVSQSPSNKVTEKGKDVELRCDPISGHTALYWYRQSLGQGLEFLIYFQGNSAPDKSGLPSDRFSAERTGGSVSTLTIQRTQQEDSAVYLCASSLGQVNTEAFFGQGTRLTVV.

A remark on this clone: The sample holds other DNA sequences that translate to the same CDR3. The chain links TRBV20-1 to TRBJ2-7; weak D call: TRBD2 (6 bases). The V end was cut by 3 bases, the J end by 4 bases, with 7 bases between. The CDR3 length is 11 residues. The germline gives CDR1 DFQATT, CDR2 SNEGSKA (reference sequence). The DNA of the CDR3 is TGCAGTGCTAGCCGGGGGTACGAGCAGTACGTC. Protein product: CSASRGYEQYV.

The chain employs TRBV28 and TRBJ2-3; D is unclear. V was trimmed by 8 bases and J by 7 bases, leaving 10 bases between them. The germline CDR1 and CDR2 sequences are MDHEN and SYDVKM. This CDR3 spans 11 amino acids. CDR3 sequence: CASRDWNTQYF. The CDR3 DNA is TGTGCCAGCCGTGACTGGAATACGCAGTATTTT.

This clone was counted only a few times. CDR3 nucleotides: TGTGCCAGCAGTTACAGTAGACAGAACAATCAGCCCCAGCATTTT. Protein sequence: CASSYSRQNNQPQHF. The rearrangement links TRBV6-5 to TRBJ1-5; D might be TRBD1 (5 bases). The germline CDR1 and CDR2 sequences are MNHEY and SVGAGI. Trimming removed 2 bases from V and 3 bases from J, with 11 bases in between. The CDR3 extends over 15 amino acids.

V gene TRBV5-1 combines with J gene TRBJ2-5; TRBD1 is a possible D gene (5 bases). The CDR3 has 13 residues. Germline values: CDR1 SGHRS, CDR2 YFSETQ. Trimming removed 0 bases from V and 2 bases from J, with 5 bases in between. The CDR3 DNA sequence: TGCGCCAGCAGCTTGGAGGGGCAAGAGACCCAGTACTTC. Protein product: CASSLEGQETQYF.

The V call is TRBV28, the J call TRBJ1-4; 8 bases agree with TRBD1. Per germline, CDR1 MDHEN and CDR2 SYDVKM. The CDR3 is made up of 14 amino acids. The V and J ends lost 2 bases and 5 bases, in that order; junction bases with no gene match: 1. The DNA for the CDR3 is TGTGCCAGCAGTTTACGGACAGGGAATGAAAAACTGTTTTTT. Its translation is CASSLRTGNEKLFF.

J is TRBJ1-3 and V is TRBV29-1; D remains ambiguous. This CDR3 spans 13 amino acids. CDR1 SQVTM and CDR2 ANQGSEA come from the germline V gene. The V and J ends lost 4 bases and 4 bases respectively, with 11 bases between them. CDR3 region: CSVARGFGNTIYF. The CDR3 bases are TGCAGCGTTGCTCGGGGTTTCGGAAACACCATATATTTT.

On this clone itself: The junction and the germline gene differ at one end; a read error may be behind it. This chain uses TRBV6-4 with TRBJ2-3, with a possible D match to TRBD1 (7 bases). The CDR3 sequence is 10 residues long. Germline V gene sequence: CDR1 MRHNA, CDR2 SNTAGT. CDR3 protein: CASSDRQGGF. CDR3 nucleotide sequence: TGTGCCAGCAGTGACCGTCAGGGGGGATTT.